This T cell receptor (beta chain) was captured by sequencing in a study of OX40 agonist ivuxolimab in advanced cancers. Sequencing was performed with immunoSEQ multiplex PCR; in TCRdb, only in-frame clones are kept and a portion is missing. The sample includes some 80,000 clones, around 94% of them seen just once. Germline V gene data show CDR1 as ENHRY and CDR2 as SYGVKD. This CDR3 is built from 15 residues. Losses at the gene ends were 2 bases for V and 4 bases for J; bases not matched to a gene: 6. The specimen comprised CD4+ or CD8+ T cells sorted from blood, sampled in a trial of the OX40 agonist ivuxolimab. V gene TRBV10-3 combines with J gene TRBJ1-2; 8 nucleotides match TRBD1. The TCR comes from an adult with an advanced solid tumor such as melanoma, head and neck, liver or kidney cancer. In nucleotides, the CDR3 is TGTGCCATCAGTGAGCTCAGGGGGCGCGGCTATGGCTACACCTTC. Its protein is CAISELRGRGYGYTF.